Below, one T cell receptor (beta chain) is given with its context. Its antigen target is currently unknown. The record has no base qualities; no much larger clone is one base away. This entry comes from a study of shared clonotypes between healthy human individuals (dated by TCRdb to 2018 to 2020). With respect to the entire study: Two women and three men aged 18 to 49 years were included in the cohort. Between about 0.94 and 8.9 billion PBMCs per donor were obtained by leukapheresis. The study deeply sequenced blood TCR repertoires of about five healthy adults to estimate repertoire size and the extent of clonotype sharing between individuals. To increase sequencing depth and limit assay-specific biases, different laboratories used diverse techniques to prepare libraries and sequence TCR repertoires. Per donor, three plates each were used for CD4 naive and CD4 memory, two for CD8 naive, and one for CD8 memory.

Overall study outcomes, separate from this receptor: Larger estimated clonotype richness was generally found for naive subsets than for memory subsets. Only blood was sampled, and tissue TCR repertoires likely differ from those in blood. Pairwise subsampling led to the expectation that sequencing depth would affect the degree of clonotype sharing among donors. When several donors were compared, the shared fraction of clonotypes was around 4.6% for naive CD4, 3.5% to 4% for naive CD8, about 2.4% for memory CD4, and under 0.5% for memory CD8. Higher generation probabilities were observed for clonotypes shared by all four sorted-subset donors than for non-shared clonotypes. Because the study included only a small number of donors, the genetic and exposure-history diversity represented was limited. Rarefaction of sorted-subset datasets indicated incomplete sequencing despite the large sequencing depth.

The CDR3 contains 13 residues, cysteine and phenylalanine counted. Only the CDR3 portion is preserved as DNA: 39 bases, with reading frame beginning at the first base. Trimming takes 6 bases from V and 3 bases from J, and the germline ends sit 12 bases apart. The germline V gene yields SNHLY for CDR1 and FYNNEI for CDR2. Using the deep immunoSEQ assay, multiplex PCR amplified TCR CDR3 regions from genomic DNA. For each cell subset, the extracted genomic DNA was distributed evenly across all wells of several immunoSEQ 96-well plates, and each plate served as one replicate. For sorted subsets, each replicate PCR was loaded with 200 to 250 ng genomic DNA, equivalent to some 27,000 T cell genomes. Purified libraries were quantified with a Qubit 3.0 fluorometer, sized on a Bioanalyzer 2100, and re-quantified with the KAPA Library Quantification kit. Every immunoSEQ 96-well plate was sequenced on a separate single-read 150-cycle Illumina NextSeq 550 flow cell. The original methods were these. The immunoSEQ output contained only junctional sequences without quality scores, so filtering could not match that applied to full-length reads. To assign V/J genes and CDR3, sequences were annotated against IMGT germline references using PyIR, a Python wrapper for IgBLAST v1.9. Reads were removed for weak V/J assignments (E-value above 1e-6), missing CDR3, stop codons, out-of-frame junctions, or ambiguous translated residues. V3J clonotypes were defined as sequences sharing an identical inferred V gene, J gene, and CDR3 amino acid sequence. To compute the percentage overlap between repertoires, the number of shared unique clonotypes was divided by the size of the smaller repertoire. Three approaches were used to assess repertoire richness: RTK rarefaction, the Chao1 estimator, and Recon v2.1 estimates of unobserved clonotypes. Generation probabilities for all TCRbeta clonotypes obtained by the gDNA method from several donors were computed using OLGA. TCRdb mirrors the immuneACCESS table, restricted to in-frame sequences. Some clones are absent from its copies; in checked studies, under half trace to an unresolved V gene, and the reason for the others is unknown. V, J and clone size were drawn from that table, and D and trimming were deduced from the DNA. Counted in this sample were over a million clones; approximately 68% of them appeared once. The ten largest clonotypes hold approximately 1.5% of the sample.

The donors were healthy, HIV-negative adults who had no recently reported acute infections or vaccinations. Only Caucasian adults living in Nashville, Tennessee, USA were represented among the donors. CD4+ T cells were enriched by magnetic negative selection; naive cells were then positively selected on CD45RA, and the negative fraction formed the memory subset. Blood was collected by leukapheresis, and PBMCs were isolated by Ficoll-Histopaque density gradient centrifugation and then cryopreserved in liquid nitrogen vapor phase. Analytical flow cytometry was used to check the purity and quantity of each magnetically sorted T cell population. Genomic DNA was isolated from each sorted fraction and quantified by UV absorbance on a Nanodrop 2000c.

This receptor chain uses TRBV2 and TRBJ2-7; the D segment could be TRBD2, given 5 matching bases. Sequencing was carried out using memory CD4+ T cells sorted from blood. Taken with the paper, the label for cell subset or site translates to: CD45RA-negative fraction. The receptor's source is a man aged 18 to 29 in good health. DNA sequence: TGTGCCAGCAGGTCCTTGGGGAGCTACGAGCAGTACTTC. Its translation reads: CASRSLGSYEQYF.